The 31 T cell receptor beta chains in this list originate from one sample, sequenced in a study of patients with pleural tuberculosis. TCRdb reprocessed the reads via MiXCR and lists one record per CDR3 protein. The table records almost 30,000 distinct CDR3 sequences, about 18% of them present only once. The sequenced sample was peripheral blood. The receptors shown here come from a human donor with pleural tuberculosis.

For this clonotype: A much larger clone is a single base away; this may be a read error. The CDR3 ends on some other residue instead of the conserved phenylalanine or tryptophan, so this is likely a read error. The chain combines TRBV11-2 with TRBJ2-7, with unresolved D. The CDR3 sequence is 15 residues long. CDR1 is SGHAT, CDR2 FQNNGV, per germline. Deletions cut 0 bases from V and 2 bases from J, with 11 bases between. The CDR3 sequence is CASSLDPQSAYEQYS. The CDR3 DNA sequence: TGTGCCAGCAGCTTAGATCCCCAGTCCGCCTACGAGCAGTACTCC.

Comments on this clonotype: A junction boundary mismatches the germline segment, possibly from a read error. The CDR3 protein is CASSGSGNTTYF. As DNA, the CDR3 is TGTGCCAGCAGTGGGAGTGGAAACACCACATATTTT. The genes are TRBV2 and TRBJ1-3; D is ambiguous. CDR3 length: 12 amino acids. Germline CDR1 SNHLY, CDR2 FYNNEI.

Ten or more counts support this clonotype. This chain joins TRBV6-1 and TRBJ2-1, with 9 bases aligning to TRBD1. J was trimmed by 4 bases and V by 6 bases; bases with no gene match: 4. The CDR3 totals 14 residues. Germline V lookup: CDR1 MNHNS, CDR2 SASEGT. The CDR3 region is CASSPGTGYNEQFF. DNA for the CDR3: TGTGCCAGCAGCCCAGGGACAGGGTACAATGAGCAGTTCTTC.

This clonotype was picked up many times. The chain carries TRBV29-1 and TRBJ1-2; D is unresolved. The CDR3 contains 12 residues. Germline V lookup: CDR1 SQVTM, CDR2 ANQGSEA. The V and J ends lost 3 bases and 4 bases respectively, with 9 bases between them. This CDR3 reads CSVEEESYGYTF. CDR3 DNA sequence: TGCAGCGTTGAGGAGGAAAGCTATGGCTACACCTTC. Based on the CDR3 plus reference TRBV29-1 and TRBJ1-2, the full variable domain is SAVISQKPSRDICQRGTSLTIQCQVDSQVTMMFWYRQQPGQSLTLIATANQGSEATYESGFVIDKFPISRPNLTFSTLTVSNMSPEDSSIYLCSVEEESYGYTFGSGTRLTVV.

The table lists this clonotype with many counts. V usage is TRBV5-1 and J usage is TRBJ1-2; D ambiguous. CDR3 length: 14 amino acids. The germline gives CDR1 SGHRS, CDR2 YFSETQ. V lost 4 bases, J lost 2 bases, and 12 bases lay in between. The CDR3 sequence is CASSQPQSNYGYTF. Here the CDR3 DNA reads TGCGCCAGCAGCCAGCCTCAAAGCAACTATGGCTACACCTTC.

A note on this clonotype: A single base separates this from a much larger clone, so it may be a read error. The chain is built from TRBV19 and TRBJ2-5; 7 bases line up with TRBD1. The germline CDR1 and CDR2 sequences are LNHDA and SQIVND (reference sequence). CDR3 size: 14 residues. The V segment lost 7 bases and the J segment 3 bases; nucleotides outside the gene matches: 8. CDR3 bases: TGTGCCAGTATTAGTACCGGGACAGAAGAGACCCAGTACTTC. Protein product: CASISTGTEETQYF.

This clonotype was seen at least ten times. The chain is built from TRBV12-3 or TRBV12-4 and TRBJ2-7; maybe TRBD2 (6 bases). The CDR3 is 14 residues long. V was pared by 1 base and J by 3 bases, with 10 bases between. The CDR3 loop reads CASSLGGAHYEQYF. CDR3 bases: TGTGCCAGCAGTTTAGGCGGGGCCCACTACGAGCAGTACTTC.

This clonotype is classed as medium-sized. The chain employs TRBV6-2 or TRBV6-3 and TRBJ1-1; D gene ambiguous. V was cut by 4 bases and J by 11 bases, with 11 bases left in between. Germline V gives CDR1 MNHEY, CDR2 SVGEGT. This CDR3 is built from 11 residues. The CDR3: CASSSRRLAFF. The DNA of the CDR3 is TGTGCCAGCAGTTCAAGACGACTCGCTTTCTTT.

At least ten counts were recorded for this clonotype. The chain recombines TRBV7-2 with TRBJ2-7, with D possibly being TRBD2 (5 bases). The CDR3 is made up of 12 amino acids. V was shortened by 5 bases and J by 4 bases, with 9 bases between the two germline ends. The germline V gene encodes CDR1 SGHTA and CDR2 FQGNSA. The DNA for the CDR3 is TGTGCCAGCAGCCCAGAGGGTTACGAGCAGTACTTC. Translating it yields CASSPEGYEQYF.

This clonotype is classed as medium-sized (0.01 to 0.1%). This sequence joins TRBV28 and TRBJ1-1; 10 positions agree with TRBD1. J gave up 10 bases and V 7 bases, and 12 bases lay outside the gene matches. The CDR3 extends over 14 amino acids. Germline lookup yields CDR1 MDHEN and CDR2 SYDVKM. CDR3 sequence: CASKEGWDRGTAFF. The CDR3 DNA reads TGTGCCAGCAAGGAGGGATGGGACAGGGGTACAGCTTTCTTT. Full variable domain (rest looked up from reference TRBV28 and TRBJ1-1): DVKVTQSSRYLVKRTGEKVFLECVQDMDHENMFWYRQDPGLGLRLIYFSYDVKMKEKGDIPEGYSVSREKKERFSLILESASTNQTSMYLCASKEGWDRGTAFFGQGTRLTVV.

The sample holds many counts of this clonotype. The chain has TRBV20-1 and TRBJ2-1, with a weak D call TRBD2 (5 bases). Trimming removed 4 bases at V and 3 bases at J, with 7 bases between. Germline V gives CDR1 DFQATT, CDR2 SNEGSKA (reference sequence). CDR3 size: 12 residues. For the CDR3, the DNA is TGCAGTGCTACCGGGGACTACAATGAGCAGTTCTTC. Amino acids: CSATGDYNEQFF.

This clonotype was picked up many times. The CDR3 region has the DNA TGTGCCAGCAGTGACAGCAGCGGGGGGGCACATGAGCAGTTCTTC. Its translation is CASSDSSGGAHEQFF. V usage is TRBV6-4 and J usage is TRBJ2-1, with 10 bases identical to TRBD2. The length of the CDR3 is 15 residues. V gave up 2 bases and J gave up 8 bases; unmatched junction bases: 6. Looked up from germline, CDR1 is MRHNA and CDR2 is SNTAGT.

A word on this clonotype: A read error may explain this, as a much larger clone is one base away. V gene TRBV5-1 combines with J gene TRBJ2-2; D is unclear. CDR1 and CDR2 from the germline V gene are SGHRS and YFSETQ. The CDR3 consists of 16 residues. CDR3 bases: TGCGCCATCAGCTTGGCCGGCCAGCCAAACACCGGGGAGCTGTTTTTT. Protein: CAISLAGQPNTGELFF. The full variable domain, its missing parts supplied by reference TRBV5-1 and TRBJ2-2, is KAGVTQTPRYLIKTRGQQVTLSCSPISGHRSVSWYQQTPGQGLQFLFEYFSETQRNKGNFPGRFSGRQFSNSRSEMNVSTLELGDSALYLCAISLAGQPNTGELFFGEGSRLTVL.

This clonotype has ten or more counts. CDR3 residues: CSARTGNLYIANTGELFF. The DNA for the CDR3 is TGCAGTGCTAGGACAGGGAACCTTTACATCGCGAACACCGGGGAGCTGTTTTTT. The rearrangement joins TRBV20-1 to TRBJ2-2; 7 nucleotides align to TRBD1. CDR3 length: 18 amino acids. CDR1 and CDR2 (germline): DFQATT, SNEGSKA (reference sequence). V gave up 3 bases and J gave up 0 bases; unmatched junction bases: 13.

This clonotype has at least ten counts. The chain recombines TRBV2 with TRBJ2-7; 8 bases are a match to TRBD1. Germline assignment: CDR1 SNHLY and CDR2 FYNNEI. The CDR3 is made up of 13 amino acids. The ends lost 8 bases at V and 4 bases at J; junction bases unmatched: 7. This CDR3 is CASAGQGGYEQYF. The CDR3 region has the DNA TGTGCCAGCGCCGGACAGGGAGGATACGAGCAGTACTTC.

This clonotype was detected many times. The V and J genes are TRBV6-6 and TRBJ2-7, with a weak D call TRBD2 (5 bases). This CDR3 is 15 amino acids long. CDR1 is MNHNY, CDR2 SVGAGI, per germline (reference sequence). V lost 2 bases to trimming and J lost 0 bases, with 11 bases between them. The CDR3 DNA follows: TGTGCCAGCAGTTACGCCGGGGTTAGCTCCTACGAGCAGTACTTC. This translates into CASSYAGVSSYEQYF.

In its sample, this clonotype was seen many times. The chain couples TRBV28 to TRBJ2-4; tentatively, D is TRBD1 (6 bases). Germline V gene lookup returns CDR1 MDHEN and CDR2 SYDVKM. V dropped 6 bases and J dropped 3 bases, with 15 bases sitting between them. The CDR3 contains 15 residues. For the CDR3, the DNA is TGTGCCAGCAGACTGATGGGGGCCGGCAAAAACATTCAGTACTTC. Its translation: CASRLMGAGKNIQYF.

This clonotype was seen many times. The V call is TRBV5-1, the J call TRBJ2-1, with 9 bases fitting TRBD1. This CDR3 region has 15 residues. Trimming took 3 bases from V and 5 from J; bases not matched to a gene: 6. Germline V CDR1 and CDR2: SGHRS, YFSETQ. CDR3 in DNA: TGCGCCAGCAGCTCGGGGACAGGGTGGGACAATGAGCAGTTCTTC. Its translation: CASSSGTGWDNEQFF.

This clonotype was seen repeatedly, ten times or more. V and J are TRBV5-5 and TRBJ1-6, with a weak D call TRBD1 (5 bases). The CDR3 is 18 amino acids. The germline V gene encodes CDR1 SGHKS and CDR2 YYEKEE (reference sequence). V was trimmed by 0 bases and J by 0 bases, leaving 13 bases between them. The CDR3 nucleotides are TGTGCCAGCAGCTTGGAAGCAGGGTCGAGCTCCTATAATTCACCCCTCCACTTT. Residues: CASSLEAGSSSYNSPLHF.

The sample holds many counts of this clonotype. The rearrangement links TRBV18 to TRBJ2-7; the D gene could be TRBD1 or TRBD2 (5 bases each). The CDR3 has 16 residues. The germline V and J ends were trimmed by 2 bases and 3 bases, with 17 bases remaining between them. Per the germline V gene, CDR1 is KGHSH and CDR2 is LQKENI. CDR3 in DNA: TGTGCCAGCTCACCAGAGGGACGGCGGACAAGCTACGAGCAGTACTTC. Translated: CASSPEGRRTSYEQYF.

Notes on this clonotype: With a much larger clone just one base away, this may be a read error. The rearrangement joins TRBV5-4 to TRBJ2-3, with TRBD2 matching over 8 bases. Trimming cost V 3 bases and J 6 bases; bases outside gene matches: 21. The CDR3 has 19 residues. Germline CDR1 is SGHNT and CDR2 is YYREEE (reference sequence). In DNA, the CDR3 is TGTGCCAGCAGCTGGGAACTAAGCGGGGGTGGGTCGCTCCGGGATACGCAGTATTTT. This translates into CASSWELSGGGSLRDTQYF.

This clonotype came up many times. The gene calls are TRBV9 and TRBJ1-2; D is undetermined. V lost 2 bases and J lost 1, with 15 bases in between. This CDR3 is 16 amino acids long. CDR1 is SGDLS and CDR2 is YYNGEE in the germline V gene. The CDR3 region has the DNA TGTGCCAGCAGCGTGGCTATGGCAGGCTATAACTATGGCTACACCTTC. Protein: CASSVAMAGYNYGYTF.

A note on this clonotype: One end of the junction varies from germline; a read error may be responsible. The gene calls are TRBV28 and TRBJ1-1; D is undetermined. The CDR3 extends over 12 amino acids. The V gene's germline CDR1 is MDHEN and CDR2 SYDVKM. The CDR3 DNA is TGTGCCTGCAGTTTAATTTTGACTGAAGCTTTCTTT. Its protein is CACSLILTEAFF.

Remarks on this clonotype: This clone may be a read error of a much larger clone one base away. The rearrangement links TRBV29-1 to TRBJ2-1; D unclear. Deletions cut 8 bases from V and 5 bases from J, with 16 bases between. Germline V gives CDR1 SQVTM, CDR2 ANQGSEA. CDR3 length equals 13 residues. The CDR3 region is CSITSGRHNEQFF. The CDR3 nucleotides are TGCAGCATCACCTCGGGCCGGCACAATGAGCAGTTCTTC.

This chain uses TRBV27 with TRBJ1-1; no reliable D call. CDR1 is MNHEY and CDR2 is SMNVEV in the germline V gene (reference sequence). CDR3 length: 13 amino acids. Trimming took 3 bases from V and 1 from J, leaving 6 bases between them. This chain's CDR3 is CASSFSENTEAFF. The CDR3 DNA is TGTGCCAGCAGTTTCTCAGAGAACACTGAAGCTTTCTTT.

This clonotype was counted many times. The chain recombines TRBV20-1 with TRBJ1-2; no firm D call. The CDR3 length is 12 residues. Germline CDR1 DFQATT, CDR2 SNEGSKA (reference sequence). V gave up 2 bases and J gave up 3 bases, with 7 bases separating them. In DNA, the CDR3 is TGCAGTGCTAGACGGGAGGACTATGGCTACACCTTC. Its protein is CSARREDYGYTF.

Turning to this clonotype: A much more abundant neighbour one base away suggests this may be a read error. DNA for the CDR3: TGTGCCAGCAGTGGGGTCAGGAGATTAGAGACCCAGTACTTC. This codes for CASSGVRRLETQYF. The chain recombines TRBV12-3 or TRBV12-4 with TRBJ2-5; D is unresolved. V was pared by 5 bases and J by 4 bases, with 14 bases between. The CDR3 is 14 residues long.

The chain employs TRBV5-5 and TRBJ2-6; tentatively, D is TRBD2 (5 bases). The CDR3 length is 15 residues. Germline CDR1 and CDR2: SGHKS and YYEKEE (reference sequence). Trimming left V 5 bases short and J 1 base short, with 10 bases between. The CDR3 spells CASSREVSGANVLTF. CDR3 nucleotide sequence: TGTGCCAGCAGTCGGGAAGTTTCTGGGGCCAACGTCCTGACTTTC.

The CDR3, as DNA: TGCGCCAGCAGCCAAGACAGGGGGCCTCAGCCCCAGCATTTT. This sequence encodes CASSQDRGPQPQHF. The rearrangement uses TRBV4-1 and TRBJ1-5, with 8 bases aligning to TRBD1. The junction had 1 base not matched to a gene; V was cut back by 0 bases and J by 6 bases. Germline-derived CDR1 and CDR2 are MGHRA and YSYEKL. The CDR3 length is 14 residues.

The sample holds many counts of this clonotype. V is TRBV2 and J is TRBJ2-3; 8 bases are shared with TRBD2. The germline V gene has CDR1 SNHLY and CDR2 FYNNEI. Trimming at V came to 5 bases and at J to 5 bases, leaving 15 bases not matched to a gene. The CDR3 consists of 17 residues. CDR3: CASSSASGLAAEDTQYF. CDR3 sequence (DNA): TGTGCCAGCAGTTCCGCCAGCGGACTAGCTGCGGAAGATACGCAGTATTTT. Filled out from reference TRBV2 and TRBJ2-3, the complete variable domain reads EPEVTQTPSHQVTQMGQEVILRCVPISNHLYFYWYRQILGQKVEFLVSFYNNEISEKSEIFDDQFSVERPDGSNFTLKIRSTKLEDSAMYFCASSSASGLAAEDTQYFGPGTRLTVL.

This clonotype was seen many times. For the CDR3, the DNA is TGTGCCAGCAGTTTCCCAGGGGGCACTGGGGCCAACGTCCTGACTTTC. Translated: CASSFPGGTGANVLTF. The chain links TRBV7-9 to TRBJ2-6, with 8 bases aligning to TRBD1. V was clipped by 6 bases and J by 2 bases; unmatched bases: 6. Per the germline V gene, CDR1 is SEHNR and CDR2 is FQNEAQ (reference sequence). CDR3 length: 16 residues.